This T cell receptor (beta chain) comes out of a study of cytomegalovirus exposure and HLA in healthy donors. Study at large: Out of 398 genotyped donors, less than 85% belonged to the Caucasian-associated ancestry cluster. Whole-study results and caveats: The study labeled roughly 160 TCR beta chains cytomegalovirus-associated.

There are a few counts of this clone. The antigen remains unidentified. Vbeta (60) and Jbeta (13) primers were used in the PCR. The repertoire was sequenced with immunoSEQ multiplex PCR; TCRdb's copy has only in-frame clones and lacks some. The sample contains approximately 200,000 clones, 74% of which appear only once. V was clipped by 6 bases and J by 3 bases; unmatched bases: 6. CDR1 and CDR2 (germline): MDHEN, SYDVKM. The CDR3 extends over 14 amino acids. The chain joins TRBV28 to TRBJ2-7; 9 bases are shared with TRBD2. The receptor was isolated from a woman under 40 in good health and CMV-seropositive. The sequenced sample consisted of PBMCs. This CDR3 reads CASSTSGPVYEQYF. The CDR3 DNA sequence: TGTGCCAGCAGCACTAGCGGGCCAGTCTACGAGCAGTACTTC.